This T cell receptor beta chain came from a study of cytomegalovirus exposure and HLA in healthy donors. CDR3 size: 14 residues. Trimming at V came to 11 bases and at J to 4 bases, leaving 10 bases not matched to a gene. Germline-derived CDR1 and CDR2 are SNHLY and FYNNEI. Study-wide findings and caveats: For cytomegalovirus status, the classifier reportedly gave diagnoses with high specificity and sensitivity.

Libraries were prepared by immunoSEQ multiplex PCR; TCRdb keeps only in-frame clonotypes and omits some of them. The table lists around 150,000 clones, approximately 80% of them singletons. Comment on this clone: Its antigen remains unknown.

The receptor's source is a man aged 25 to 40 in good health and CMV-seropositive. The sequenced sample consisted of PBMCs. V usage is TRBV2 and J usage is TRBJ2-2; TRBD1 aligns across 7 bases. The CDR3 loop reads CAGRTTGPTGELFF. DNA for the CDR3: TGTGCCGGCCGAACGACAGGGCCCACCGGGGAGCTGTTTTTT.